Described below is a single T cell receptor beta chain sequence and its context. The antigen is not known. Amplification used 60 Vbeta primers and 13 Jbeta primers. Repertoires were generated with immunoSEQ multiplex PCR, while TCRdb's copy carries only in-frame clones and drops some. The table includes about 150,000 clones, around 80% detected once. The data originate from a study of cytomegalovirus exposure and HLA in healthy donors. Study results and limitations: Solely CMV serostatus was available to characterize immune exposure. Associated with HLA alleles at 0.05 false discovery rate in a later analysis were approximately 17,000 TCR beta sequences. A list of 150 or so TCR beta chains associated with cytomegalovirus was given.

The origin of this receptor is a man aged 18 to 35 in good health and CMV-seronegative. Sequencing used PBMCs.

The CDR3 reads CASSVHRAGVSQPQHF. The CDR3 bases are TGTGCCAGCAGTGTACATAGGGCAGGGGTGAGTCAGCCCCAGCATTTT. This chain connects TRBV6-1 to TRBJ1-5; perhaps TRBD1 as D (6 bases). Germline lookup yields CDR1 MNHNS and CDR2 SASEGT. This CDR3 contains 16 residues. With 4 bases removed from V and 6 bases from J, the gap between germline ends came to 19 bases.